These 28 T cell receptor beta chains originate from one sample sequenced in a study of T cells in Graves' hyperthyroidism and ophthalmopathy. Regions amplified from RNA transcripts were the TCR beta CDR3 regions. The HTBI primer set drove a first-round RT-PCR of the TCR CDR3. TCRdb recomputed calls from the multiplex PCR reads with MiXCR, one row per CDR3 protein. The sample shows 450,000 to 650,000 distinct CDR3 sequences, roughly a sixth of them seen only once. The sequenced sample consisted of blood. These receptors were obtained from a woman aged 18-29 years with Graves' ophthalmopathy.

This clonotype was seen ten or more times. This sequence joins TRBV30 and TRBJ1-2, with D unresolved. The CDR3 spans 13 residues. V was shortened by 5 bases and J by 8 bases, with 18 bases between the two germline ends. Germline V lookup: CDR1 GTSNPN, CDR2 SVGIG (reference sequence). The CDR3 region has the DNA TGTGCCTGGGGATTTACTGGACCGACGGGCTACACCTTC. Translation: CAWGFTGPTGYTF.

The chain combines TRBV11-2 with TRBJ1-2, with D tentatively TRBD1 (6 bases). This CDR3 region has 15 residues. Trimming pared 5 bases from V and 4 bases from J, leaving 17 bases between. Germline V gene data show CDR1 as SGHAT and CDR2 as FQNNGV. The CDR3: CASSDPGVGPYGYTF. As DNA, the CDR3 is TGTGCCAGCAGCGACCCAGGGGTGGGGCCCTATGGCTACACCTTC.

This clonotype was observed many times. The chain couples TRBV15 to TRBJ1-5; maybe TRBD1 (5 bases). The V end lost 0 bases, the J end lost 5 bases, and 11 bases lay between the germline ends. Germline V lookup: CDR1 LNHNV, CDR2 YYDKDF (reference sequence). The CDR3 is 15 amino acids. CDR3 sequence: CATSRDGAGYQPQHF. In DNA, the CDR3 is TGTGCCACCAGCAGAGATGGGGCCGGATATCAGCCCCAGCATTTT.

In this sample, this clonotype turned up a few times. The rearrangement links TRBV25-1 to TRBJ1-1; D may be TRBD1 (5 bases). The CDR3 is 14 amino acids. Per germline, CDR1 MGHDK and CDR2 SYGVNS. Between the trimmed V and J ends, which lost 6 bases and 1 base, there was a span of 12 bases. For the CDR3, the DNA is TGTGCCAGCAGCGGAGACAGCCGGAACACTGAAGCTTTCTTT. It yields the protein CASSGDSRNTEAFF. The full variable domain, completed using reference TRBV25-1 and TRBJ1-1, is EADIYQTPRYLVIGTGKKITLECSQTMGHDKMYWYQQDPGMELHLIHYSYGVNSTEKGDLSSESTVSRIRTEHFPLTLESARPSHTSQYLCASSGDSRNTEAFFGQGTRLTVV.

This clonotype was found many times. The chain couples TRBV20-1 to TRBJ1-5; a weak D match, TRBD1 (5 bases). Trimming stripped 1 base from V and 8 bases from J, with 9 bases between. Germline-derived CDR1 and CDR2 are DFQATT and SNEGSKA (reference sequence). This CDR3 contains 12 residues. CDR3 amino acids: CSARGGREPQHF. The CDR3 DNA reads as TGCAGTGCTAGAGGGGGGAGGGAGCCCCAGCATTTT.

This clonotype was counted ten times or more. V gene TRBV7-2 combines with J gene TRBJ1-1; 8 bases fit TRBD1. V lost 5 bases and J lost 2; bases outside the gene matches: 4. The CDR3 has 14 residues. CDR1 is SGHTA and CDR2 is FQGNSA in the germline V gene. In nucleotides, the CDR3 is TGTGCCAGCAGCCCACAGGGGGGAAACACTGAAGCTTTCTTT. Translating it yields CASSPQGGNTEAFF.

At least ten counts were recorded for this clonotype. V is TRBV28 and J is TRBJ1-4, with 9 bases fitting TRBD1. CDR3 length: 15 residues. Trimming took 7 bases from V and 5 from J; bases not matched to a gene: 8. Germline CDR1 is MDHEN and CDR2 is SYDVKM. The CDR3 DNA reads as TGTGCCAGCATTTCGTCCGGGACAGGGAATGAAAAACTGTTTTTT. This sequence encodes CASISSGTGNEKLFF. Full variable domain (rest looked up from reference TRBV28 and TRBJ1-4): DVKVTQSSRYLVKRTGEKVFLECVQDMDHENMFWYRQDPGLGLRLIYFSYDVKMKEKGDIPEGYSVSREKKERFSLILESASTNQTSMYLCASISSGTGNEKLFFGSGTQLSVL.

This clonotype was recorded at least ten times. This chain uses TRBV7-6 with TRBJ2-5, with TRBD2 matching 12 bases. Per germline, CDR1 SGHVS and CDR2 FNYEAQ. This CDR3 is 15 amino acids long. V lost 5 bases, J lost 4 bases, and 5 bases stayed unmatched. The CDR3 DNA reads TGTGCCAGCAGCCCTAGGACTAGCGGGATAGAGACCCAGTACTTC. This translates into CASSPRTSGIETQYF. Looking up the rest from reference TRBV7-6 and TRBJ2-5 gives the full variable domain: GAGVSQSPRYKVTKRGQDVALRCDPISGHVSLYWYRQALGQGPEFLTYFNYEAQQDKSGLPNDRFSAERPEGSISTLTIQRTEQRDSAMYRCASSPRTSGIETQYFGPGTRLLVL.

This clonotype came up many times. This chain uses TRBV28 with TRBJ2-2, with 9 bases that match TRBD1. Germline trimming cut 6 bases from V and 3 bases from J; bases unmatched to any gene: 2. Germline V gene sequence: CDR1 MDHEN, CDR2 SYDVKM. This CDR3 spans 14 amino acids. The CDR3 reads CASSWTGDTGELFF. In DNA, the CDR3 is TGTGCCAGCAGCTGGACAGGGGACACCGGGGAGCTGTTTTTT.

Points on this clonotype: Being one base from a much bigger clone, this may be a read error. Because it lacks the conserved phenylalanine or tryptophan at the end, this CDR3 is likely a read error. The chain uses TRBV10-3 and TRBJ2-7; D may be TRBD2 (6 bases). CDR3 length equals 16 residues. Germline CDR1 reads ENHRY; CDR2 reads SYGVKD. With 3 bases removed from V and 0 bases from J, the gap between germline ends came to 15 bases. The CDR3 bases are TGTGCCATCAGTGACCCTCGGGCTAGCGTCTCCTACGAGCAGTACTGC. It yields the protein CAISDPRASVSYEQYC.

The rearrangement links TRBV11-2 to TRBJ2-3; TRBD2 aligns across 9 bases. The CDR3 consists of 19 residues. Germline assignment: CDR1 SGHAT and CDR2 FQNNGV. Trimming took 4 bases from V and 2 from J; bases not matched to a gene: 16. CDR3 coding DNA: TGTGCCAGCAGCTGGTGGGCCGCCGAGCGGGGGGCATACACAGATACGCAGTATTTT. Protein product: CASSWWAAERGAYTDTQYF.

This clonotype was picked up many times. This rearrangement joins TRBV14 to TRBJ1-1; TRBD1 matches 9 bases. After removal of 3 bases from V and 6 bases from J, the junction contained 5 bases not matched to a gene. From germline, CDR1 is SGHDN and CDR2 FVKESK. This CDR3 is 14 amino acids long. Written as DNA, the CDR3 is TGTGCCAGCAGCCAGGACAGGGGCGTAGCTGAAGCTTTCTTT. Translating gives CASSQDRGVAEAFF.

Comments on this clonotype: A much bigger clone sits one base away, suggesting this may be a read error. The chain recombines TRBV25-1 with TRBJ2-4; 8 bases map to TRBD2. CDR3 length equals 18 residues. Per the germline V gene, CDR1 is MGHDK and CDR2 is SYGVNS. CDR3 coding DNA: TGTGTCAGCAGTGCTCCCTTCTTAGCGGGAAAAGACAAAAACATTCAGTACTTC. Translation: CVSSAPFLAGKDKNIQYF.

The chain links TRBV28 to TRBJ2-2; 12 bases agree with TRBD1. Per germline, CDR1 MDHEN and CDR2 SYDVKM. CDR3 length: 15 residues. V was clipped by 7 bases and J by 7 bases; unmatched bases: 7. Written as DNA, the CDR3 is TGTGCCAGCAAAAGGGGGACAGGGGGCTTCGGGGAGCTGTTTTTT. Its translation: CASKRGTGGFGELFF.

This clonotype was observed many times. The chain is built from TRBV11-2 and TRBJ2-7; 12 positions match TRBD1. Germline V gene data show CDR1 as SGHAT and CDR2 as FQNNGV. V trimming: 6 bases; J trimming: 0 bases; junction bases outside the gene matches: 15. This CDR3 has 19 residues. CDR3 nucleotide sequence: TGTGCCAGCAGTGTCCCCGGGACAGGGGGCGAACCGAGCTCCTACGAGCAGTACTTC. Protein sequence: CASSVPGTGGEPSSYEQYF.

This clonotype has just a few counts. The rearrangement uses TRBV9 and TRBJ2-2; possible D gene TRBD1, 5 bases. V was cut by 6 bases and J by 5 bases, with 8 bases left in between. This CDR3 has 12 residues. The germline V gene encodes CDR1 SGDLS and CDR2 YYNGEE. The CDR3, as DNA: TGTGCCAGCAATCAGGGAACCGGGGAGCTGTTTTTT. Protein product: CASNQGTGELFF.

The chain recombines TRBV20-1 with TRBJ2-7, with 10 nucleotides matching TRBD1. The CDR3 has 14 amino acids. Germline CDR1 DFQATT, CDR2 SNEGSKA (reference sequence). Unmatched junction bases numbered 9, after V lost 4 bases and J lost 6 bases. The DNA of the CDR3 is TGCAGTGCTATCTCGGGACAGGGGTTTCTCGAGCAGTACTTC. It is translated as CSAISGQGFLEQYF.

This clonotype appeared many times. J is TRBJ1-2 and V is TRBV28, with D hard to call. From germline, CDR1 is MDHEN and CDR2 SYDVKM. This CDR3 has 13 residues. With 0 bases removed from V and 5 bases from J, the gap between germline ends came to 7 bases. The CDR3 DNA is TGTGCCAGCAGTTTATGGACGGCGTATGGCTACACCTTC. Protein sequence: CASSLWTAYGYTF.

This clonotype appeared many times. V and J are TRBV7-2 and TRBJ2-7; TRBD2 aligns across 12 bases. The CDR3 contains 16 residues. Unmatched junction bases numbered 11, after V lost 5 bases and J lost 6 bases. Germline V lookup: CDR1 SGHTA, CDR2 FQGNSA. The CDR3, as DNA: TGTGCCAGCAGCCATAGATCTAGCGGGAGGGAACTCGAGCAGTACTTC. Translated: CASSHRSSGRELEQYF.

This clonotype appeared many times. The V and J genes are TRBV3-1 and TRBJ2-2; no reliable D call. Looked up from germline, CDR1 is LGHDT and CDR2 is YNNKEL (reference sequence). This CDR3 comprises 13 residues. Deletions cut 0 bases from V and 4 bases from J, with 3 bases between. CDR3 in DNA: TGTGCCAGCAGCCAAGAAGTCACCGGGGAGCTGTTTTTT. This encodes CASSQEVTGELFF.

This clonotype was seen at least ten times. J is TRBJ1-2 and V is TRBV28; the D gene is possibly TRBD1 (5 bases). Germline loops: CDR1 MDHEN, CDR2 SYDVKM. V was shortened by 7 bases and J by 4 bases, with 13 bases between the two germline ends. CDR3 length equals 13 residues. CDR3 coding DNA: TGTGCCAGCATCAACGAGAGGGGCTATGGCTACACCTTC. This encodes CASINERGYGYTF.

This clonotype was seen at least ten times. The genes are TRBV4-2 and TRBJ2-7; TRBD1 agrees at 8 bases. The CDR3 consists of 15 residues. Germline CDR1 is LGHNA and CDR2 is YNFKEQ. V was pared by 5 bases and J by 1 base, with 7 bases of the junction left unmatched. CDR3 amino acids: CASSERQGMSYEQYF. The CDR3 DNA is TGTGCCAGCAGCGAACGACAGGGGATGTCCTACGAGCAGTACTTC.

The J gene is TRBJ1-2, the V gene TRBV20-1, with a possible D match to TRBD1 (6 bases). The V gene lost 2 bases and the J gene lost 1 base, with 14 bases spanning the gap. The germline CDR1 and CDR2 sequences are DFQATT and SNEGSKA (reference sequence). This CDR3 spans 15 amino acids. The CDR3: CSARITGRDNYGYTF. The CDR3 coding sequence is TGCAGTGCTAGAATTACAGGGCGGGATAACTATGGCTACACCTTC.

V usage is TRBV10-3 and J usage is TRBJ1-2; no clear D. The CDR3 is made up of 13 amino acids. Germline V gives CDR1 ENHRY, CDR2 SYGVKD. V lost 0 bases to trimming and J lost 7 bases, with 9 bases between them. CDR3 nucleotides: TGTGCCATCAGTGAGTCGCTGGGGTCTGGCTACACCTTC. It specifies CAISESLGSGYTF.

Ten or more counts support this clonotype. The rearrangement joins TRBV30 to TRBJ2-7, with 14 bases matching TRBD2. The germline CDR1 and CDR2 sequences are GTSNPN and SVGIG (reference sequence). This CDR3 region has 14 residues. Trimming at V came to 4 bases and at J to 6 bases, leaving 5 bases not matched to a gene. The CDR3 reads CAWTSGLAGVEQYF. CDR3 bases: TGTGCCTGGACCTCGGGACTAGCGGGAGTCGAGCAGTACTTC.

This clonotype occurred many times. The chain has TRBV5-1 and TRBJ1-1; 8 nucleotides align to TRBD1. The germline V gene encodes CDR1 SGHRS and CDR2 YFSETQ. This CDR3 is built from 15 residues. Trimming cost V 4 bases and J 0 bases; bases outside gene matches: 5. The CDR3 region has the DNA TGCGCCAGCAGCGTAAGACAGGGGATGAACACTGAAGCTTTCTTT. This codes for CASSVRQGMNTEAFF.

This clonotype was seen more than once but under ten times. V and J are TRBV11-2 and TRBJ2-7, with a possible D match to TRBD1 (6 bases). From germline, CDR1 is SGHAT and CDR2 FQNNGV. The length of the CDR3 is 16 residues. V gave up 1 base and J gave up 6 bases, with 19 bases separating them. CDR3 residues: CASSLGGQGTASEQYF. DNA of the CDR3: TGTGCCAGCAGCTTAGGGGGGCAGGGTACGGCCTCCGAGCAGTACTTC.

This clonotype showed up many times. The V and J genes are TRBV2 and TRBJ1-3, with D tentatively TRBD1 (5 bases). Germline V CDR1 and CDR2: SNHLY, FYNNEI. The CDR3 is 14 residues long. Trimming stripped 4 bases from V and 0 bases from J, with 7 bases between. The CDR3 DNA reads TGTGCCAGCAGTGGACAGCGCTCTGGAAACACCATATATTTT. This codes for CASSGQRSGNTIYF.